One T cell receptor beta chain is described in this entry. Trimming removed 5 bases at V and 8 bases at J, with 10 bases between. This CDR3 region has 12 residues. CDR1 LNHDA and CDR2 SQIVND come from the germline V gene (reference sequence). This table comes from immunoSEQ multiplex PCR, and its TCRdb copy is limited to in-frame clones, with some not included. The sample lists tens of thousands of clones; around 87% were seen once. The data stem from a study of blood T cell repertoires in COVID-19. Turning to the study itself: COVID-19 samples, acute and convalescent, were from the United States, Italy and Spain. Sample material is recorded as cDNA or gDNA derived from T cells, B-cell-depleted T cells, or PBMCs.

Source material: peripheral blood. The chain links TRBV19 to TRBJ2-1, with D unresolved. The sequence was collected from a human donor in a cohort sampled during active COVID-19. The CDR3 reads CASSYSTDEQFF. DNA for the CDR3: TGTGCCAGTAGTTACTCCACGGATGAGCAGTTCTTC.